The 30 T cell receptor beta chains reported below all come from one sample, sequenced in a study of blood T cell repertoires in COVID-19. The method was immunoSEQ multiplex PCR; TCRdb's version includes in-frame clones alone and lacks a portion of them. In the table there are around 230,000 clones, over 70% of which are singletons. Input material: peripheral blood. Receptors were obtained from a woman between 45 and 60 years old with acute or convalescent COVID-19.

The CDR3 coding sequence is TGTGCCACTGCACGTGGGGACATCCAGCGTCAGGGTGAAAAACTGTTTTTT. Encoded protein: CATARGDIQRQGEKLFF. The V gene is TRBV15, the J gene TRBJ1-4; weak D call: TRBD1 (6 bases). The V gene lost 9 bases and the J gene lost 7 bases, with 27 bases spanning the gap. This CDR3 contains 17 residues. Germline-derived CDR1 and CDR2 are LNHNV and YYDKDF (reference sequence).

The chain recombines TRBV7-9 with TRBJ1-1; D is undetermined. Germline assignment: CDR1 SEHNR and CDR2 FQNEAQ (reference sequence). This CDR3 is 18 amino acids long. Trimming stripped 1 base from V and 2 bases from J, with 20 bases between. The CDR3 DNA follows: TGTGCCAGCAGCTTAGTGGTCGTGACGGAGAAACCTAACACTGAAGCTTTCTTT. It encodes CASSLVVVTEKPNTEAFF. Filled out from reference TRBV7-9 and TRBJ1-1, the complete variable domain reads DTGVSQNPRHKITKRGQNVTFRCDPISEHNRLYWYRQTLGQGPEFLTYFQNEAQLEKSRLLSDRFSAERPKGSFSTLEIQRTEQGDSAMYLCASSLVVVTEKPNTEAFFGQGTRLTVV.

This chain uses TRBV4-1 with TRBJ2-5, with TRBD2 matching over 7 bases. CDR1 and CDR2 (germline): MGHRA, YSYEKL. J was trimmed by 4 bases and V by 8 bases; bases with no gene match: 7. This CDR3 has 13 amino acids. DNA for the CDR3: TGCGCCAGCGGACGGGAGGCCCGAGAGACCCAGTACTTC. Amino acid sequence: CASGREARETQYF.

The chain is built from TRBV3-1 (or the pseudogene TRBV3-2) and TRBJ1-5; possible D gene TRBD1, 6 bases. Germline CDR1 LGHDT, CDR2 YNNKEL (reference sequence). V was trimmed by 1 base and J by 3 bases, leaving 10 bases between them. The CDR3 sequence is 15 residues long. This CDR3 reads CASSQGRGDNQPQHF. The DNA of the CDR3 is TGTGCCAGCAGCCAAGGCAGGGGAGACAATCAGCCCCAGCATTTT.

The V and J genes are TRBV6-6 and TRBJ1-6; unclear D gene. This CDR3 has 14 amino acids. Trimming took off 10 bases at V and 5 bases at J, with 15 bases between the two ends. Germline CDR1 and CDR2: MNHNY and SVGAGI (reference sequence). The CDR3 DNA follows: TGTGCCACCCGGGAAACTTCAGATAATTCACCCCTCCACTTT. It is translated as CATRETSDNSPLHF.

V usage is TRBV19 and J usage is TRBJ2-3; the match to TRBD2 covers 8 bases. The ends lost 6 bases at V and 6 bases at J; junction bases unmatched: 11. Germline CDR1 is LNHDA and CDR2 is SQIVND (reference sequence). The CDR3 contains 15 residues. CDR3 region: CASSPGLGVGDTQYF. The CDR3 DNA sequence: TGTGCCAGTAGCCCGGGACTAGGGGTAGGGGATACGCAGTATTTT.

This chain links TRBV27 with TRBJ2-3, with 7 bases fitting TRBD2. Germline V gives CDR1 MNHEY, CDR2 SMNVEV (reference sequence). J was trimmed by 2 bases and V by 2 bases; bases with no gene match: 4. The CDR3 totals 15 residues. Here the CDR3 DNA reads TGTGCCAGCAGTTTACGGGGGAGGGACACAGATACGCAGTATTTT. Translating gives CASSLRGRDTDTQYF.

This rearrangement joins TRBV7-9 to TRBJ1-2; D not resolved. This CDR3 has 12 residues. Germline CDR1 and CDR2: SEHNR and FQNEAQ (reference sequence). V was pared by 3 bases and J by 2 bases, with 4 bases between. CDR3 protein: CASSFLNYGYTF. As DNA, the CDR3 is TGTGCCAGCAGCTTCCTGAACTATGGCTACACCTTC.

The V call is TRBV5-1, the J call TRBJ2-7; 9 nucleotides align to TRBD1. Trimming at V came to 0 bases and at J to 6 bases, leaving 13 bases not matched to a gene. The CDR3 loop spans 17 amino acids. Germline V gives CDR1 SGHRS, CDR2 YFSETQ. CDR3 nucleotides: TGCGCCAGCAGCTTGGGATCTACGGGACAGGGAGGTGGCGAGCAGTACTTC. It encodes CASSLGSTGQGGGEQYF.

The chain combines TRBV5-4 with TRBJ2-7; 13 bases are shared with TRBD2. The CDR3 runs to 14 residues. Germline CDR1 reads SGHNT; CDR2 reads YYREEE (reference sequence). Losses at the gene ends were 1 base for V and 7 bases for J; bases not matched to a gene: 2. The CDR3 coding sequence is TGTGCCAGCAGCTTGACTAGCGGGAGGGGTGAGCAGTACTTC. The encoded protein is CASSLTSGRGEQYF.

This clone has more than one count but fewer than ten. The chain carries TRBV6-5 and TRBJ2-7; 12 bases line up with TRBD2. Losses at the gene ends were 6 bases for V and 4 bases for J; bases not matched to a gene: 7. From germline, CDR1 is MNHEY and CDR2 SVGAGI. The CDR3 consists of 15 residues. The CDR3 DNA reads TGTGCCAGCAGCCGACTAGCGGGAGATGGGTACGAGCAGTACTTC. Amino acid sequence: CASSRLAGDGYEQYF.

This clone has just one count. V gene TRBV28 combines with J gene TRBJ2-3; D ambiguous. The CDR3 is 13 amino acids. The germline V gene has CDR1 MDHEN and CDR2 SYDVKM. Trimming took off 6 bases at V and 4 bases at J, with 11 bases between the two ends. CDR3 residues: CASSLTQPDTQYF. The CDR3 DNA is TGTGCCAGCAGCCTTACACAACCAGATACGCAGTATTTT.

J is TRBJ1-1 and V is TRBV19; D ambiguous. Trimming took 7 bases from V and 7 from J, leaving 10 bases between them. CDR1 is LNHDA and CDR2 is SQIVND in the germline V gene (reference sequence). The CDR3 loop spans 11 amino acids. The CDR3 DNA is TGTGCCAGTACCCACCAGATTGAAGCTTTCTTT. It encodes CASTHQIEAFF.

V is TRBV6-5 and J is TRBJ1-3; D not certain. V shed 6 bases and J shed 3 bases, with 12 bases lying between them. This CDR3 has 14 residues. Germline V gene lookup returns CDR1 MNHEY and CDR2 SVGAGI. Here the CDR3 DNA reads TGTGCCAGCAGCGGAGACGTGGGTGGAAACACCATATATTTT. This codes for CASSGDVGGNTIYF.

The rearrangement joins TRBV5-6 to TRBJ1-4; TRBD1 agrees at 9 bases. Per germline, CDR1 SGHDT and CDR2 YYEEEE. CDR3 length: 15 amino acids. V was clipped by 4 bases and J by 8 bases; unmatched bases: 9. In nucleotides, the CDR3 is TGTGCCAGCAGCATATTACAGGGGGCAAGGGAAAAACTGTTTTTT. Its protein product is CASSILQGAREKLFF.

The CDR3 loop reads CSASRQGLNTEAFF. The CDR3 DNA is TGCAGTGCTAGTCGACAGGGGTTGAACACTGAAGCTTTCTTT. The chain combines TRBV20-1 with TRBJ1-1, with 8 bases lining up with TRBD1. This CDR3 has 14 amino acids. The ends lost 3 bases at V and 0 bases at J; junction bases unmatched: 3. Germline assignment: CDR1 DFQATT and CDR2 SNEGSKA (reference sequence).

The chain employs TRBV29-1 and TRBJ1-2; 9 positions agree with TRBD1. This CDR3 spans 14 amino acids. CDR1 is SQVTM, CDR2 ANQGSEA, per germline. Germline trimming cut 3 bases from V and 9 bases from J; bases unmatched to any gene: 11. CDR3 bases: TGCAGCGTTGATGGTACTGGGACAGGGAACAGCTACACCTTC. Amino acid sequence: CSVDGTGTGNSYTF. Using reference TRBV29-1 and TRBJ1-2 for the parts outside the CDR3, the full variable domain is SAVISQKPSRDICQRGTSLTIQCQVDSQVTMMFWYRQQPGQSLTLIATANQGSEATYESGFVIDKFPISRPNLTFSTLTVSNMSPEDSSIYLCSVDGTGTGNSYTFGSGTRLTVV.

This chain joins TRBV3-1 (or the pseudogene TRBV3-2) and TRBJ2-1; D remains unclear. Germline-derived CDR1 and CDR2 are LGHDT and YNNKEL (reference sequence). Trimming removed 1 base from V and 6 bases from J, with 13 bases in between. This CDR3 is 15 amino acids long. For the CDR3, the DNA is TGTGCCAGCAGCCAAGCCGGCAGGATGGGCAATGAGCAGTTCTTC. Translating gives CASSQAGRMGNEQFF.

This chain links TRBV20-1 with TRBJ2-7; D may be TRBD1 (6 bases). The CDR3 is 11 amino acids. Germline CDR1 DFQATT, CDR2 SNEGSKA (reference sequence). V dropped 0 bases and J dropped 12 bases, with 12 bases sitting between them. The CDR3 reads CSARDIRGSYF. The CDR3 region has the DNA TGCAGTGCTAGAGATATCAGGGGCTCGTACTTC.

This sequence joins TRBV5-1 and TRBJ2-5, with 12 bases that match TRBD2. There are 15 residues in the CDR3. Germline CDR1 SGHRS, CDR2 YFSETQ. Trimming removed 3 bases from V and 4 bases from J; junction bases left unmatched: 4. CDR3 in DNA: TGCGCCAGCAGCTCTAAACTAGCGGGAGGAGAGACCCAGTACTTC. Encoded protein: CASSSKLAGGETQYF.

The V call is TRBV4-1, the J call TRBJ2-1, with D possibly being TRBD2 (6 bases). Germline CDR1 and CDR2: MGHRA and YSYEKL. CDR3 length equals 16 residues. V shed 0 bases and J shed 6 bases, with 15 bases lying between them. The chain's CDR3 is CASSQDLTGGANEQFF. The CDR3 nucleotides are TGCGCCAGCAGCCAAGATCTAACAGGAGGGGCCAATGAGCAGTTCTTC.

The rearrangement links TRBV2 to TRBJ1-1; D remains unclear. The germline V gene encodes CDR1 SNHLY and CDR2 FYNNEI. The CDR3 is 13 amino acids. V shed 7 bases and J shed 1 base, with 10 bases lying between them. The CDR3 nucleotides are TGTGCCAGCATATATGCGGAGAACACTGAAGCTTTCTTT. It codes for CASIYAENTEAFF.

The chain has TRBV3-1 (or the pseudogene TRBV3-2) and TRBJ2-1; a weak D match, TRBD1 (6 bases). V was pared by 1 base and J by 4 bases, with 11 bases between. CDR1 is LGHDT, CDR2 YNNKEL, per germline (reference sequence). This CDR3 region has 15 residues. The CDR3 spells CASSQGVGGYNEQFF. The CDR3 DNA reads TGTGCCAGCAGCCAAGGGGTAGGGGGTTACAATGAGCAGTTCTTC.

Only one count was recorded for this clone. This sequence joins TRBV4-2 and TRBJ2-5, with D maybe TRBD1 (5 bases). The length of the CDR3 is 18 residues. The germline V gene encodes CDR1 LGHNA and CDR2 YNFKEQ. V was clipped by 5 bases and J by 0 bases, with 22 bases between them. This chain's CDR3 is CASSGTQRSKGNQETQYF. CDR3 sequence (DNA): TGTGCCAGCAGCGGTACCCAGCGCTCAAAGGGGAACCAAGAGACCCAGTACTTC.

The chain has TRBV9 and TRBJ1-2, with TRBD1 identical over 8 bases. Germline values: CDR1 SGDLS, CDR2 YYNGEE. The CDR3 runs to 14 residues. J gave up 4 bases and V 0 bases, and 2 bases lay outside the gene matches. The CDR3: CASSVGDRPYGYTF. CDR3 in DNA: TGTGCCAGCAGCGTAGGGGACAGGCCCTATGGCTACACCTTC.

The CDR3 protein is CATKREGISNSNQPQHF. The CDR3 DNA reads TGTGCCACCAAAAGGGAGGGGATAAGCAATAGCAATCAGCCCCAGCATTTT. The V and J genes are TRBV5-8 and TRBJ1-5, with a weak D call TRBD1 (5 bases). V was shortened by 9 bases and J by 0 bases, with 22 bases between the two germline ends. This CDR3 contains 17 residues. Germline V gives CDR1 SGHTS, CDR2 YDEGEE.

The J gene is TRBJ2-1, the V gene TRBV3-1 (or the pseudogene TRBV3-2); 14 nucleotides match TRBD2. There are 15 residues in the CDR3. The V gene end was trimmed by 4 bases and the J gene end by 6 bases; junction bases not matched to a gene: 2. Germline CDR1 reads LGHDT; CDR2 reads YNNKEL (reference sequence). This CDR3 reads CASSPGTSGGNEQFF. The CDR3 coding sequence is TGTGCCAGCAGCCCGGGGACTAGCGGGGGCAATGAGCAGTTCTTC.

This clone came up a few times. The rearrangement uses TRBV5-4 and TRBJ2-7, with TRBD2 matching 8 bases. The CDR3 length is 14 residues. After removal of 2 bases from V and 7 bases from J, the junction contained 8 bases not matched to a gene. The germline gives CDR1 SGHNT, CDR2 YYREEE (reference sequence). In nucleotides, the CDR3 is TGTGCCAGCAGCTTTAGCGGGACGGGAGGGGAGCAGTACTTC. The encoded protein is CASSFSGTGGEQYF.

V usage is TRBV2 and J usage is TRBJ2-3, with D perhaps matching TRBD1 (5 bases). CDR1 and CDR2 from the germline V gene are SNHLY and FYNNEI. Trimming removed 6 bases at V and 1 base at J, with 14 bases between. This CDR3 spans 15 amino acids. The CDR3 region has the DNA TGTGCCAGCAGAGGGGCTGTCTCTGGCACAGATACGCAGTATTTT. Its translation: CASRGAVSGTDTQYF.

The sample holds a few counts of this clone. The chain is built from TRBV3-1 (or the pseudogene TRBV3-2) and TRBJ1-2; the D gene is possibly TRBD1 (6 bases). The CDR3 has 13 residues. The V gene's germline CDR1 is LGHDT and CDR2 YNNKEL (reference sequence). V lost 4 bases to trimming and J lost 2 bases, with 8 bases between them. The CDR3: CASSPGTNYGYTF. The CDR3 DNA sequence: TGTGCCAGCAGCCCCGGGACAAACTATGGCTACACCTTC.